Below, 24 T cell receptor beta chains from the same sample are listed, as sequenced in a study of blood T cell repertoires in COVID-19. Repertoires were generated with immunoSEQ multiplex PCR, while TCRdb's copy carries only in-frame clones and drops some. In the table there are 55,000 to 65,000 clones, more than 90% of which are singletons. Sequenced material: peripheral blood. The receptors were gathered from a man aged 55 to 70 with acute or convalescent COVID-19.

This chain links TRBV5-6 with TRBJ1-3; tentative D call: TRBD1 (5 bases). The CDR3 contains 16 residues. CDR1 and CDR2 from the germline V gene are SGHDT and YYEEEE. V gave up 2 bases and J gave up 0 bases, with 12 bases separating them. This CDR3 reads CASSLFAGISGNTIYF. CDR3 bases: TGTGCCAGCAGCTTATTCGCAGGGATCTCTGGAAACACCATATATTTT.

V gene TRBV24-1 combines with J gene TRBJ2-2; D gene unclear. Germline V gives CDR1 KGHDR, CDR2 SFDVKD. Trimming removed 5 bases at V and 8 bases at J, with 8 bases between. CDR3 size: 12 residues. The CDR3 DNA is TGTGCCACCAGTGGCGTACAGGGGGAGCTGTTTTTT. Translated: CATSGVQGELFF.

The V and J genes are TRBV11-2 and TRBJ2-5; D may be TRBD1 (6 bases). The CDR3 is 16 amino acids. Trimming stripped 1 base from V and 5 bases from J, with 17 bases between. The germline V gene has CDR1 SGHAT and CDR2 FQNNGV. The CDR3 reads CASSLGAQGFSETQYF. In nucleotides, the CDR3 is TGTGCCAGCAGCTTAGGGGCCCAGGGGTTCTCGGAGACCCAGTACTTC.

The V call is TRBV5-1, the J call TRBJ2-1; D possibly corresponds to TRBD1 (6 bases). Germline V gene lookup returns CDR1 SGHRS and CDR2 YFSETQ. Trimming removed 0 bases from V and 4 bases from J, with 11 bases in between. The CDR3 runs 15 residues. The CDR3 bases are TGCGCCAGCAGCTTGGTACAGGGATCTTACAATGAGCAGTTCTTC. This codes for CASSLVQGSYNEQFF. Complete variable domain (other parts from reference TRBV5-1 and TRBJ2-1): KAGVTQTPRYLIKTRGQQVTLSCSPISGHRSVSWYQQTPGQGLQFLFEYFSETQRNKGNFPGRFSGRQFSNSRSEMNVSTLELGDSALYLCASSLVQGSYNEQFFGPGTRLTVL.

The CDR3 sequence: CASNSGRVPTGELFF. The CDR3 region has the DNA TGTGCCAGCAACAGCGGGAGGGTGCCCACCGGGGAGCTGTTTTTT. This sequence joins TRBV19 and TRBJ2-2; the match to TRBD2 covers 10 bases. The CDR3 runs 15 residues. CDR1 and CDR2 (germline): LNHDA, SQIVND (reference sequence). V shed 9 bases and J 4 bases; nucleotides not matched to a gene: 8.

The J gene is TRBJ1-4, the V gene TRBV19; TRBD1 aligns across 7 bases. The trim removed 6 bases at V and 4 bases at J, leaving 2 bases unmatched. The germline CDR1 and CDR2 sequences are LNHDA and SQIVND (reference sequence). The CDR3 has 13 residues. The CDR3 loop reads CASRGQSNEKLFF. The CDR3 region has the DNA TGTGCCAGTAGGGGACAGAGTAATGAAAAACTGTTTTTT.

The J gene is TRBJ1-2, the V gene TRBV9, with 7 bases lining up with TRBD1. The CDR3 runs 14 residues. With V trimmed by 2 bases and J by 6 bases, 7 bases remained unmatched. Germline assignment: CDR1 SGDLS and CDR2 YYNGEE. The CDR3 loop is CASSVADRVHGYTF. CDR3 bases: TGTGCCAGCAGCGTCGCAGACAGGGTCCATGGCTACACCTTC.

DNA of the CDR3: TGTGCCAGCAGCTCCCAGACACGCAGCAGTAACAATGAGCAGTTCTTC. Amino acid sequence: CASSSQTRSSNNEQFF. V is TRBV9 and J is TRBJ2-1; D call uncertain. Per germline, CDR1 SGDLS and CDR2 YYNGEE. CDR3 length: 16 residues. With 4 bases removed from V and 5 bases from J, the gap between germline ends came to 19 bases.

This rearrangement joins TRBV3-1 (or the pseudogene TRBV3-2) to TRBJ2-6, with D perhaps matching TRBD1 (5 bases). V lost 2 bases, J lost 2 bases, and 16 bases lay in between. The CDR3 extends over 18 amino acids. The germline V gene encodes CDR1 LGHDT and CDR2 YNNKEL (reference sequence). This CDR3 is CASSQFSRVFTGANVLTF. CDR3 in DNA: TGTGCCAGCAGCCAATTCTCCAGGGTTTTCACTGGGGCCAACGTCCTGACTTTC.

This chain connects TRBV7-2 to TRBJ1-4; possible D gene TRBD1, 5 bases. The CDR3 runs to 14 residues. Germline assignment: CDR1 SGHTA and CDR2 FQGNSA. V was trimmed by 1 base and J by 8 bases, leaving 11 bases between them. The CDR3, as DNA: TGTGCCAGCAGCTTAGGTGGGGGGACCGAAAAACTGTTTTTT. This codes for CASSLGGGTEKLFF.

The chain's CDR3 is CASSLSHRSGSFHEQFF. Here the CDR3 DNA reads TGTGCCAGCAGCTTATCTCACCGGTCCGGGAGTTTTCATGAGCAGTTCTTC. The V and J genes are TRBV11-2 and TRBJ2-1; maybe TRBD2 (6 bases). CDR1 SGHAT and CDR2 FQNNGV come from the germline V gene. This CDR3 contains 17 residues. Trimming took 2 bases from V and 8 from J, leaving 22 bases between them. The full variable domain, with the rest looked up from reference TRBV11-2 and TRBJ2-1, is EAGVAQSPRYKIIEKRQSVAFWCNPISGHATLYWYQQILGQGPKLLIQFQNNGVVDDSQLPKDRFSAERLKGVDSTLKIQPAKLEDSAVYLCASSLSHRSGSFHEQFFGPGTRLTVL.

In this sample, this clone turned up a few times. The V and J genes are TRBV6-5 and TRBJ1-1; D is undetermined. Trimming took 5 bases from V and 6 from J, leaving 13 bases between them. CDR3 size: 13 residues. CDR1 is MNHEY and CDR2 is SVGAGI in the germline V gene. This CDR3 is CASSHRREAEAFF. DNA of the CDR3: TGTGCCAGCAGTCACCGCCGGGAGGCTGAAGCTTTCTTT.

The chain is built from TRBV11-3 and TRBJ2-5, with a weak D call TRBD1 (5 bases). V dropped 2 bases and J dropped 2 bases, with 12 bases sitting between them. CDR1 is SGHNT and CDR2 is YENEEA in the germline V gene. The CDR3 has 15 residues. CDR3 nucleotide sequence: TGTGCCAGCAGCTTAAGGCAGGGTGCGCAAGAGACCCAGTACTTC. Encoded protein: CASSLRQGAQETQYF.

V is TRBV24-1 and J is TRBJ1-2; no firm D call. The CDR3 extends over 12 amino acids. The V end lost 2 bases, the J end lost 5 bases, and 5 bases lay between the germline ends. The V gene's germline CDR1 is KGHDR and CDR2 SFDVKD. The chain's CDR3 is CATSDSEYGYTF. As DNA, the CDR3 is TGTGCCACCAGTGATTCGGAGTATGGCTACACCTTC.

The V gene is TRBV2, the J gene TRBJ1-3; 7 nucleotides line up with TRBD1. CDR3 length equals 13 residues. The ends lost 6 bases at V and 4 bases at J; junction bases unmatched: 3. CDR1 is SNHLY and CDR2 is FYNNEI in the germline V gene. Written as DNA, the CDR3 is TGTGCCAGCAGAAGGGGGCCCGGAAACACCATATATTTT. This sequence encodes CASRRGPGNTIYF.

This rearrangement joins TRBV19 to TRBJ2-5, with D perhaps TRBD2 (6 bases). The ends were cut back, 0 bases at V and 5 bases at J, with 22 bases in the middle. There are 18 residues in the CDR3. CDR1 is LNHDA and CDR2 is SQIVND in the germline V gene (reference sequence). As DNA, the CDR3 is TGTGCCAGTAGTATAGAAGGTTGGGCACTGGGGGGTCCCGAGACCCAGTACTTC. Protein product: CASSIEGWALGGPETQYF.

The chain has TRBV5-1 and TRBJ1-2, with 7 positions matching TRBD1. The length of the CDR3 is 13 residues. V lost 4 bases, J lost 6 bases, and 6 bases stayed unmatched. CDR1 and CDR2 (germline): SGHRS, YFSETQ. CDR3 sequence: CASSPGQSNGYTF. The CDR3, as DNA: TGCGCCAGCAGCCCGGGACAGAGCAATGGCTACACCTTC.

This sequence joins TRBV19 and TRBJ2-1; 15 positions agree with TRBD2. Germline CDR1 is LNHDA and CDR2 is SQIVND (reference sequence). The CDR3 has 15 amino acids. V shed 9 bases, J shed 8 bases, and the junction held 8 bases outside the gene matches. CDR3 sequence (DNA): TGTGCCAGCTCGGGACTAGCGGGAGGCACGGATGAGCAGTTCTTC. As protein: CASSGLAGGTDEQFF. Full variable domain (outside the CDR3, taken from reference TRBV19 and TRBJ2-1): DGGITQSPKYLFRKEGQNVTLSCEQNLNHDAMYWYRQDPGQGLRLIYYSQIVNDFQKGDIAEGYSVSREKKESFPLTVTSAQKNPTAFYLCASSGLAGGTDEQFFGPGTRLTVL.

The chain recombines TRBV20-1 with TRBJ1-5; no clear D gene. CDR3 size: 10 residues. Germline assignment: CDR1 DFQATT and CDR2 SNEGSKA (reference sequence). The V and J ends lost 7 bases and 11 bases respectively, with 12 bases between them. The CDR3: CSVGDRAQHF. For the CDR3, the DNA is TGCAGTGTCGGAGACCGGGCCCAGCATTTT.

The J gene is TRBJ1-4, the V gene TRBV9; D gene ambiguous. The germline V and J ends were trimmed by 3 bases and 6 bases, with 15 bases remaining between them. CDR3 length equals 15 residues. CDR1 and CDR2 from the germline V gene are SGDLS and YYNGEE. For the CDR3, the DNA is TGTGCCAGCAGCGGGAGGCGGGTTGGGGATGAAAAACTGTTTTTT. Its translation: CASSGRRVGDEKLFF.

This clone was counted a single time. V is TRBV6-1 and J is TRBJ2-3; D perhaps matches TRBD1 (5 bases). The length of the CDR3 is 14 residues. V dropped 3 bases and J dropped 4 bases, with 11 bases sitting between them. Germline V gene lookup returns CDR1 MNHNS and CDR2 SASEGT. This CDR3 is CASSELGPPDTQYF. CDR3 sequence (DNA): TGTGCCAGCAGTGAGCTGGGGCCCCCAGATACGCAGTATTTT.

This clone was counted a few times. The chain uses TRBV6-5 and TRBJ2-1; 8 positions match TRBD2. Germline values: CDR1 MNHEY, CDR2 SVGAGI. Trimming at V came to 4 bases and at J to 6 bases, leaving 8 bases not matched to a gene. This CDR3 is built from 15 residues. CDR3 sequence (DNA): TGTGCCAGCAGTTCTCGGGGACTAGGGCGCAATGAGCAGTTCTTC. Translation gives CASSSRGLGRNEQFF.

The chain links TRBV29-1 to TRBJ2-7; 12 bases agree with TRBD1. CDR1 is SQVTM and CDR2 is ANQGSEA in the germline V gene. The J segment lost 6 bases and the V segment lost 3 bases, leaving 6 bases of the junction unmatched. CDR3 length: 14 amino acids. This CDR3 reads CSVDRGQGASEQYF. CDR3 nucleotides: TGCAGCGTTGACAGGGGACAGGGGGCGAGCGAGCAGTACTTC.

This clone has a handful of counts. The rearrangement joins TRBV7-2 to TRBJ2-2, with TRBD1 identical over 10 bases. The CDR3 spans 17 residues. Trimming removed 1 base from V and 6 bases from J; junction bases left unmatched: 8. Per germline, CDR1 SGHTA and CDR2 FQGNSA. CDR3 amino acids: CASSLVAPGQGPGELFF. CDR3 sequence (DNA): TGTGCCAGCAGCTTAGTCGCGCCGGGACAGGGGCCCGGGGAGCTGTTTTTT.